The 17 T cell receptor beta chains below all came from one sample that was sequenced in a study of blood T cells in healthy people across ages. A second roughly 6 to 12 cycle PCR used barcoded and J-beta primers. Each CDR3 protein is one row after TCRdb ran MiXCR on the 5' RACE reads. The repertoire holds approximately 1,700,000 distinct CDR3 sequences, with around 40% as singletons. The specimen sequenced was blood. These receptors were obtained from a human donor in good health.

This clonotype was seen more than once but under ten times. The V gene is TRBV4-3, the J gene TRBJ2-3; 9 positions agree with TRBD2. The ends lost 0 bases at V and 5 bases at J; junction bases unmatched: 6. This CDR3 region has 16 residues. CDR1 is LGHNA, CDR2 YSLEER, per germline. The CDR3: CASSQDPAGGQDTQYF. For the CDR3, the DNA is TGCGCCAGCAGCCAAGATCCAGCGGGGGGACAAGATACGCAGTATTTT.

This chain links TRBV20-1 with TRBJ2-1; D remains ambiguous. Trimming removed 6 bases at V and 7 bases at J, with 10 bases between. There are 11 residues in the CDR3. The germline gives CDR1 DFQATT, CDR2 SNEGSKA (reference sequence). The CDR3: CSAQTRNEQFF. The DNA for the CDR3 is TGCAGTGCCCAGACCAGGAATGAGCAGTTCTTC.

This clonotype has more than one count but fewer than ten. The chain couples TRBV5-1 to TRBJ2-7; 7 bases line up with TRBD1. Losses at the gene ends were 4 bases for V and 1 base for J; bases not matched to a gene: 5. This CDR3 is 14 amino acids long. From germline, CDR1 is SGHRS and CDR2 YFSETQ. DNA of the CDR3: TGCGCCAGCAGCAATACAGGGGATTCCTACGAGCAGTACTTC. This gives the protein CASSNTGDSYEQYF.

This clonotype has at least ten counts. This rearrangement joins TRBV6-2 or TRBV6-3 to TRBJ2-5, with no clear D. This CDR3 has 11 residues. Germline V CDR1 and CDR2: MNHEY, SVGEGT. V shed 5 bases and J shed 4 bases, with 5 bases lying between them. The CDR3 here is CASSRRETQYF. The CDR3 nucleotides read TGTGCCAGCAGTCGACGAGAGACCCAGTACTTC.

In its sample, this clonotype was seen a few times. This chain links TRBV5-1 with TRBJ1-2; D is possibly TRBD1 (5 bases). The CDR3 length is 13 residues. Germline V gives CDR1 SGHRS, CDR2 YFSETQ. V lost 5 bases and J 4 bases, leaving 12 bases between the germline ends. The CDR3, as DNA: TGCGCCAGCAGAGGGACCGCAGGCTATGGCTACACCTTC. Translating it yields CASRGTAGYGYTF.

The J gene is TRBJ2-2, the V gene TRBV7-6, with a possible D match to TRBD1 (5 bases). The CDR3 is 14 amino acids. Trimming removed 1 base from V and 4 bases from J, with 7 bases in between. The germline CDR1 and CDR2 sequences are SGHVS and FNYEAQ. The CDR3 sequence: CASSLVGATGELFF. CDR3 DNA: TGTGCCAGCAGCTTAGTAGGGGCCACCGGGGAGCTGTTTTTT. Using reference TRBV7-6 and TRBJ2-2 for the parts outside the CDR3, the full variable domain is GAGVSQSPRYKVTKRGQDVALRCDPISGHVSLYWYRQALGQGPEFLTYFNYEAQQDKSGLPNDRFSAERPEGSISTLTIQRTEQRDSAMYRCASSLVGATGELFFGEGSRLTVL.

Note on this clonotype: Because it lacks the conserved phenylalanine or tryptophan at the end, this CDR3 is likely a read error. The rearrangement links TRBV2 to TRBJ2-3, with a possible D match to TRBD2 (6 bases). Germline loops: CDR1 SNHLY, CDR2 FYNNEI. The CDR3 has 15 residues. Trimming removed 7 bases at V and 6 bases at J, with 20 bases between. CDR3 sequence reads: CASIREEGGSDTQYC. As DNA, the CDR3 is TGTGCCAGCATCCGAGAGGAGGGAGGTAGCGATACGCAGTATTGT.

The gene calls are TRBV20-1 and TRBJ1-6; 9 bases are a match to TRBD1. Germline assignment: CDR1 DFQATT and CDR2 SNEGSKA (reference sequence). Trimming removed 4 bases from V and 5 bases from J; junction bases left unmatched: 3. The CDR3 runs to 14 residues. CDR3 region: CSATGTGNNSPLHF. The CDR3 DNA is TGCAGTGCTACCGGGACAGGGAATAATTCACCCCTCCACTTT.

At least ten counts were recorded for this clonotype. J is TRBJ2-5 and V is TRBV7-2; TRBD1 is a possible D gene (6 bases). This CDR3 has 15 amino acids. The V end lost 4 bases, the J end lost 3 bases, and 15 bases lay between the germline ends. Looked up from germline, CDR1 is SGHTA and CDR2 is FQGNSA. CDR3 nucleotides: TGTGCCAGCAGCTGGACAGTAACACCGAAAGAGACCCAGTACTTC. Translated, it gives CASSWTVTPKETQYF.

This clonotype showed up just a few times. V gene TRBV7-2 combines with J gene TRBJ2-5; tentatively, D is TRBD2 (7 bases). V was shortened by 4 bases and J by 5 bases, with 20 bases between the two germline ends. The germline V gene encodes CDR1 SGHTA and CDR2 FQGNSA. The CDR3 is made up of 16 amino acids. The CDR3 protein is CASSSPPGGRWETQYF. The CDR3 DNA reads as TGTGCCAGCAGCTCCCCCCCCGGGGGGCGTTGGGAGACCCAGTACTTC. The full variable domain, completed using reference TRBV7-2 and TRBJ2-5, is GAGVSQSPSNKVTEKGKDVELRCDPISGHTALYWYRQSLGQGLEFLIYFQGNSAPDKSGLPSDRFSAERTGGSVSTLTIQRTQQEDSAVYLCASSSPPGGRWETQYFGPGTRLLVL.

This sequence joins TRBV15 and TRBJ2-3; no reliable D call. The germline CDR1 and CDR2 sequences are LNHNV and YYDKDF (reference sequence). The CDR3 extends over 14 amino acids. V was clipped by 0 bases and J by 2 bases, with 6 bases between them. CDR3 in DNA: TGTGCCACCAGCAGAGACCGGCTCACAGATACGCAGTATTTT. Translation gives CATSRDRLTDTQYF.

The chain recombines TRBV5-6 with TRBJ2-3; maybe TRBD2 (6 bases). There are 16 residues in the CDR3. V was cut by 4 bases and J by 1 base, with 16 bases left in between. The germline CDR1 and CDR2 sequences are SGHDT and YYEEEE. The CDR3 sequence: CASSRWGDSGTDTQYF. CDR3 DNA sequence: TGTGCCAGCAGCCGCTGGGGGGACTCTGGCACAGATACGCAGTATTTT. Filled out from reference TRBV5-6 and TRBJ2-3, the complete variable domain reads DAGVTQSPTHLIKTRGQQVTLRCSPKSGHDTVSWYQQALGQGPQFIFQYYEEEERQRGNFPDRFSGHQFPNYSSELNVNALLLGDSALYLCASSRWGDSGTDTQYFGPGTRLTVL.

This clonotype was counted only a few times. This chain uses TRBV28 with TRBJ2-7; D possibly corresponds to TRBD2 (6 bases). Germline-derived CDR1 and CDR2 are MDHEN and SYDVKM. The ends were cut back, 3 bases at V and 1 base at J, with 13 bases in the middle. This CDR3 is 15 amino acids long. The CDR3 DNA reads TGTGCCAGCAGTTTTATGGGACTTAGTTCCTACGAGCAGTACTTC. It yields the protein CASSFMGLSSYEQYF.

This chain connects TRBV5-1 to TRBJ2-2; the D gene is possibly TRBD2 (5 bases). Trimming shortened V by 4 bases and J by 3 bases, and 16 bases separated the two germline ends. This CDR3 has 16 amino acids. Germline V CDR1 and CDR2: SGHRS, YFSETQ. In DNA, the CDR3 is TGCGCCAGCAGCCCACGGGGTAGGGCGGACACCGGGGAGCTGTTTTTT. Translated: CASSPRGRADTGELFF.

This clonotype has a handful of counts. The V call is TRBV12-3 or TRBV12-4, the J call TRBJ2-7; 14 bases align to TRBD2. This CDR3 contains 15 residues. V shed 5 bases and J 6 bases; nucleotides not matched to a gene: 6. CDR3 bases: TGTGCCAGCAGTATGACTAGCGGGGGGGCTGGCGAGCAGTACTTC. Amino acid sequence: CASSMTSGGAGEQYF.

This clonotype was detected only a few times. The chain is built from TRBV20-1 and TRBJ1-2, with TRBD1 as a possible D gene (5 bases). Trimming cost V 4 bases and J 4 bases, with 10 bases left between them. There are 12 residues in the CDR3. Germline CDR1 reads DFQATT; CDR2 reads SNEGSKA (reference sequence). CDR3 nucleotides: TGCAGTGCTAACAGGCCGATCTATGGCTACACCTTC. It specifies CSANRPIYGYTF.

This clonotype was seen ten or more times. The gene calls are TRBV6-5 and TRBJ1-4; possibly TRBD1 for D (6 bases). Trimming pared 7 bases from V and 3 bases from J, leaving 15 bases between. The V gene's germline CDR1 is MNHEY and CDR2 SVGAGI. This CDR3 region has 15 residues. This CDR3 is CASTFRGSANEKLFF. The CDR3 nucleotides are TGTGCCAGCACTTTTAGGGGGTCAGCTAATGAAAAACTGTTTTTT.